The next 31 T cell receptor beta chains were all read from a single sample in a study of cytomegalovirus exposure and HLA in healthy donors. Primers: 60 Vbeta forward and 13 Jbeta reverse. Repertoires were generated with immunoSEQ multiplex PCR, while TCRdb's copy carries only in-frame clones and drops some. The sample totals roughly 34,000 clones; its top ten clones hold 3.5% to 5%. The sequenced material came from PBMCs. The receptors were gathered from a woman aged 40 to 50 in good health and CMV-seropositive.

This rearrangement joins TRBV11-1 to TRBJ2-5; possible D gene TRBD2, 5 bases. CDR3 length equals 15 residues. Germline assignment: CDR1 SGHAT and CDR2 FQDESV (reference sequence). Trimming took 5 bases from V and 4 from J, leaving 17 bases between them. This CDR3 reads CASSPYSGLGETQYF. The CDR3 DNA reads TGTGCCAGCAGCCCGTACTCCGGACTGGGAGAGACCCAGTACTTC.

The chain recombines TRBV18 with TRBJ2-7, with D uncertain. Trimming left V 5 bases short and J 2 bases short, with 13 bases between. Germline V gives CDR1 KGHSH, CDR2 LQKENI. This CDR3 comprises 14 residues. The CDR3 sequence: CASSSEVYAYEQYF. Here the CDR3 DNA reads TGTGCCAGCTCAAGTGAGGTATACGCCTACGAGCAGTACTTC. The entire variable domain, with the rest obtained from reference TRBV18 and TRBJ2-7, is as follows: NAGVMQNPRHLVRRRGQEARLRCSPMKGHSHVYWYRQLPEEGLKFMVYLQKENIIDESGMPKERFSAEFPKEGPSILRIQQVVRGDSAAYFCASSSEVYAYEQYFGPGTRLTVT.

CDR3 sequence: CASSLVGGPYEQYF. The CDR3 DNA reads as TGCGCCAGCAGTCTAGTGGGAGGCCCCTACGAGCAGTACTTC. This chain uses TRBV4-1 with TRBJ2-7; maybe TRBD2 (6 bases). The CDR3 has 14 amino acids. The V and J ends lost 6 bases and 2 bases respectively, with 14 bases between them. Looked up from germline, CDR1 is MGHRA and CDR2 is YSYEKL.

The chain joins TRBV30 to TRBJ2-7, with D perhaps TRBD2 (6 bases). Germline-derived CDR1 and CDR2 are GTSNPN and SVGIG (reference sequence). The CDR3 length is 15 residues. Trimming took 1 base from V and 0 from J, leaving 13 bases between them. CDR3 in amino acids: CAWSGNRGSSYEQYF. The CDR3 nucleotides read TGTGCCTGGAGTGGAAACCGGGGGAGCTCCTACGAGCAGTACTTC.

The CDR3 reads CAWSPTGTGGSQPQHF. CDR3 nucleotides: TGTGCCTGGAGTCCCACCGGGACAGGGGGAAGTCAGCCCCAGCATTTT. The chain has TRBV30 and TRBJ1-5; 11 bases agree with TRBD1. The CDR3 is 16 residues long. Germline lookup yields CDR1 GTSNPN and CDR2 SVGIG (reference sequence). V dropped 2 bases and J dropped 6; count of bases not matched to a gene: 9.

CDR3: CASSLAGTSGSTDTQYF. CDR3 nucleotide sequence: TGTGCCAGCAGCTTAGCGGGGACTAGCGGGAGCACAGATACGCAGTATTTT. The chain recombines TRBV7-2 with TRBJ2-3, with 12 nucleotides matching TRBD2. Germline V gene data show CDR1 as SGHTA and CDR2 as FQGNSA. This CDR3 comprises 17 residues. J lost 0 bases, V lost 0 bases, and 1 base had no gene match.

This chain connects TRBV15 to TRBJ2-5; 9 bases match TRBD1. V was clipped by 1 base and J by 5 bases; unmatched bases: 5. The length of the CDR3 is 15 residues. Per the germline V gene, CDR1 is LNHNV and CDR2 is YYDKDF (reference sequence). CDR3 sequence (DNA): TGTGCCACCAGCAGAGGGGACAGGGAGTTGGAGACCCAGTACTTC. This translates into CATSRGDRELETQYF.

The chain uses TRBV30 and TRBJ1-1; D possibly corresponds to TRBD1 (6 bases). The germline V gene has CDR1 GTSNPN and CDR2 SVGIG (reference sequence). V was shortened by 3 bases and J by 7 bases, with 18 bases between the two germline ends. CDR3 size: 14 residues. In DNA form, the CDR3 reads TGTGCCTGGAGGTTAAAAAGGGGGACGGGTGAAGCTTTCTTT. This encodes CAWRLKRGTGEAFF.

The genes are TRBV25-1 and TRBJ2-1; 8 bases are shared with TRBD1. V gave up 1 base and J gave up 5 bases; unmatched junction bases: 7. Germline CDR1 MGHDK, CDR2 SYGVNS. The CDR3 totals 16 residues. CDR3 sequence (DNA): TGTGCCAGCAGTGAATCACTAGACAGGGGACACAATGAGCAGTTCTTC. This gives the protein CASSESLDRGHNEQFF.

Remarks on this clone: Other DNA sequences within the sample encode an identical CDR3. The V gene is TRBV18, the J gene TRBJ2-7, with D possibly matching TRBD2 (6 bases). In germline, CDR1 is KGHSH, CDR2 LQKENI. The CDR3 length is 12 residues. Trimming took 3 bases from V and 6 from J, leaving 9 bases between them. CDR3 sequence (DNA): TGTGCCAGCTCACCGGAGGGTTTCGAGCAGTACTTC. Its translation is CASSPEGFEQYF.

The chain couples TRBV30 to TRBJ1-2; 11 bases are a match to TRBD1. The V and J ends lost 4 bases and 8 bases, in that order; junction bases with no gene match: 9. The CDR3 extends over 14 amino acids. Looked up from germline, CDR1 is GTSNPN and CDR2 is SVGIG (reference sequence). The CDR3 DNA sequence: TGTGCCTGGAAGGACAGGGGGCAAACTTTGGGCTACACCTTC. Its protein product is CAWKDRGQTLGYTF.

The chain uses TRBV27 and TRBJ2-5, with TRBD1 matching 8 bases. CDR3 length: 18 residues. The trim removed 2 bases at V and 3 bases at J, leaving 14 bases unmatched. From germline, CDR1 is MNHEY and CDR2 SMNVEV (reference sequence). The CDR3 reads CASSLLTGVGSPEETQYF. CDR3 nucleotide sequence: TGTGCCAGCAGTTTACTGACAGGGGTCGGTAGTCCCGAAGAGACCCAGTACTTC.

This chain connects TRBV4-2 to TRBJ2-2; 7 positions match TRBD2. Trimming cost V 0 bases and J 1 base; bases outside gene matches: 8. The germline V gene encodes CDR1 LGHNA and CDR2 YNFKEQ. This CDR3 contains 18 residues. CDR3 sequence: CASSQEGGVAGNTGELFF. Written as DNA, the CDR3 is TGTGCCAGCAGCCAAGAGGGGGGGGTAGCGGGGAACACCGGGGAGCTGTTTTTT.

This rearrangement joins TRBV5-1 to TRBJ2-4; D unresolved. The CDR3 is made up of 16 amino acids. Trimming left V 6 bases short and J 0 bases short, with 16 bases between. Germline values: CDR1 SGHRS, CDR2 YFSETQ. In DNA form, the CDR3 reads TGCGCCAGCATTTTTCCACAAACCCTAGCCAAAAACATTCAGTACTTC. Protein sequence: CASIFPQTLAKNIQYF.

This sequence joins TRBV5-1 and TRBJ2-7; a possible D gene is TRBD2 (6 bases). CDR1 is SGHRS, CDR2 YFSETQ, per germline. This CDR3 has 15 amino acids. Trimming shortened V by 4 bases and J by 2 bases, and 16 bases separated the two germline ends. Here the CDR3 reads CASSLLGGAAYEQYF. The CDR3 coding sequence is TGCGCCAGCAGCCTACTAGGAGGGGCGGCCTACGAGCAGTACTTC.

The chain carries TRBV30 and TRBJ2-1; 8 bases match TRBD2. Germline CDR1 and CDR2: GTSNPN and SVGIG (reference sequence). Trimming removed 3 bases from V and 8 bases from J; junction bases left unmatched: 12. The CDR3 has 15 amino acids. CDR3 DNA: TGTGCCTGGAGGTCCCCGGGGGGGATGCTGGATGAGCAGTTCTTC. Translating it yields CAWRSPGGMLDEQFF.

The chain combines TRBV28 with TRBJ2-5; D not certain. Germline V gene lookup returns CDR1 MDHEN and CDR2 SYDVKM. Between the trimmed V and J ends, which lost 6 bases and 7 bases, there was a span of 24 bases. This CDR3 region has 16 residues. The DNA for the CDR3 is TGTGCCAGCAGCCTTGCCCATTCTGACCCTGGGCGGACCCAGTACTTC. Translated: CASSLAHSDPGRTQYF.

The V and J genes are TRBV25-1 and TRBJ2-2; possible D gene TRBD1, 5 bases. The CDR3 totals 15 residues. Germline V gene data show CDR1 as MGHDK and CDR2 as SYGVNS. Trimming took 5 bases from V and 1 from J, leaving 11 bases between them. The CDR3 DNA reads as TGTGCCAGCAGTAAGCAGGGCTTGAACACCGGGGAGCTGTTTTTT. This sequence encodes CASSKQGLNTGELFF.

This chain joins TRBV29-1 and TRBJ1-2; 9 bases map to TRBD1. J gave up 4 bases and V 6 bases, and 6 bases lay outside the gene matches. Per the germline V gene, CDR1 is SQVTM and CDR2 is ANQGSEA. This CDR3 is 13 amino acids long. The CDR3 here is CSVMTGGVYGYTF. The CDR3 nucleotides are TGCAGCGTGATGACAGGGGGGGTCTATGGCTACACCTTC.

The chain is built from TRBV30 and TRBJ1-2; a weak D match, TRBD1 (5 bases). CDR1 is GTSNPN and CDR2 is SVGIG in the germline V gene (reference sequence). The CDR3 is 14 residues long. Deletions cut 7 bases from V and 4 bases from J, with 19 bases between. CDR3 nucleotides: TGTGCCTCACATCGCAGGGTTAGGGTCTATGGCTACACCTTC. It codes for CASHRRVRVYGYTF.

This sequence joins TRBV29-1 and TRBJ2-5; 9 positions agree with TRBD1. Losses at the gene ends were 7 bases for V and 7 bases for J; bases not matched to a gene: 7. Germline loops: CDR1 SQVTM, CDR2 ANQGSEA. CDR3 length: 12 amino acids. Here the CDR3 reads CSDRQGGGTQYF. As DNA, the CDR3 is TGCAGCGACCGACAGGGGGGTGGGACCCAGTACTTC.

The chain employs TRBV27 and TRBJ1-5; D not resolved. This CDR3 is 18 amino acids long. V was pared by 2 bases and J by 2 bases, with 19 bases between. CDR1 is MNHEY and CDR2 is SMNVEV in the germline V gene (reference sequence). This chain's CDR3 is CASSLAAPGALGNQPQHF. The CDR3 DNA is TGTGCCAGCAGTTTAGCGGCCCCCGGCGCCTTGGGCAATCAGCCCCAGCATTTT.

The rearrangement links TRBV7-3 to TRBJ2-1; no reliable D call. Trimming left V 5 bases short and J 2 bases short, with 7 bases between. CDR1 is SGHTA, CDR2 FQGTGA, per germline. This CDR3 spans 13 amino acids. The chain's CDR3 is CASSPLAYNEQFF. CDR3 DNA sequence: TGTGCCAGCAGCCCCCTCGCCTACAATGAGCAGTTCTTC.

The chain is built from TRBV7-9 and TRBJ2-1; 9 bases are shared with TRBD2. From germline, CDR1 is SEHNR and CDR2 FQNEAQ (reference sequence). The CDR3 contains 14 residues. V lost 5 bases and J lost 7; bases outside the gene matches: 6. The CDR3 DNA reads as TGTGCCAGCAGCCCTTTTCTAGCGGGAAATGAGCAGTTCTTC. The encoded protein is CASSPFLAGNEQFF. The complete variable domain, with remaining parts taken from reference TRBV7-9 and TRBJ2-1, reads DTGVSQNPRHKITKRGQNVTFRCDPISEHNRLYWYRQTLGQGPEFLTYFQNEAQLEKSRLLSDRFSAERPKGSFSTLEIQRTEQGDSAMYLCASSPFLAGNEQFFGPGTRLTVL.

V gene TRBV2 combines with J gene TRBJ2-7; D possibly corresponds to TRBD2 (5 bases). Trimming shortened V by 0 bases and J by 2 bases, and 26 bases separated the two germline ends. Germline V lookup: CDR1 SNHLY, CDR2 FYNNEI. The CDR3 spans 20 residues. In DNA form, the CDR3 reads TGTGCCAGCAGTGAAGCACGGGTTCGTTCGGCTAGCCCCCCCGCCTACGAGCAGTACTTC. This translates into CASSEARVRSASPPAYEQYF.

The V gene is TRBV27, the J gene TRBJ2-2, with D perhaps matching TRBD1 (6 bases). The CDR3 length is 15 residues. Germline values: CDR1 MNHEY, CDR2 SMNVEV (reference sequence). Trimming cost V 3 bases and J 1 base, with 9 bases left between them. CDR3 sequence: CASSFQTGNTGELFF. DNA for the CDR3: TGTGCCAGCAGTTTCCAGACAGGGAACACCGGGGAGCTGTTTTTT.

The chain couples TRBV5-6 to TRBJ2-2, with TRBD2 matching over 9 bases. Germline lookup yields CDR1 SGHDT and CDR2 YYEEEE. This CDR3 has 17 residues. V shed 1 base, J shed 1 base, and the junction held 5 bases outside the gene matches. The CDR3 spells CASSLTSGYVNTGELFF. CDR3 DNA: TGTGCCAGCAGCTTGACTAGCGGGTATGTGAACACCGGGGAGCTGTTTTTT.

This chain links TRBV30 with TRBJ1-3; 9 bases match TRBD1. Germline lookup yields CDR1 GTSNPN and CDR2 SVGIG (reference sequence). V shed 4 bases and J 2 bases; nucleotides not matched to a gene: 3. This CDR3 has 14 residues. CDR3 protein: CAWTRDRAGNTIYF. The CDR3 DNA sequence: TGTGCCTGGACCCGGGACAGGGCTGGAAACACCATATATTTT.

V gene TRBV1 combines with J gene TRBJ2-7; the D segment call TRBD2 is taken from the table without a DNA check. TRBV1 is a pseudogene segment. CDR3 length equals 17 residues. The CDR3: CTSSRVGLAVRGYEQYF. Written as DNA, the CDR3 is TGCACCAGCAGCCGGGTAGGACTAGCGGTAAGGGGCTACGAGCAGTACTTC.

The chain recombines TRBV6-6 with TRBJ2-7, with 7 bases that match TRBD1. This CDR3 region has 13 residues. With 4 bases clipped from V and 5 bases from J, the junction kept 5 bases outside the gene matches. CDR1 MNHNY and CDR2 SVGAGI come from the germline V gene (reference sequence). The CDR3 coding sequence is TGTGCCAGCAGTTCTACAGGGGCCGACGAGCAGTACTTC. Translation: CASSSTGADEQYF.

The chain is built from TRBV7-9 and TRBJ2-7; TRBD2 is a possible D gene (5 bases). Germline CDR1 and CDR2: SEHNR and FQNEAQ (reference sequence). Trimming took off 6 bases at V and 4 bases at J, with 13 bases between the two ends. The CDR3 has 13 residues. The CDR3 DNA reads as TGTGCCAGCAGGGAGAGGGAGAGATACGAGCAGTACTTC. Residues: CASRERERYEQYF.